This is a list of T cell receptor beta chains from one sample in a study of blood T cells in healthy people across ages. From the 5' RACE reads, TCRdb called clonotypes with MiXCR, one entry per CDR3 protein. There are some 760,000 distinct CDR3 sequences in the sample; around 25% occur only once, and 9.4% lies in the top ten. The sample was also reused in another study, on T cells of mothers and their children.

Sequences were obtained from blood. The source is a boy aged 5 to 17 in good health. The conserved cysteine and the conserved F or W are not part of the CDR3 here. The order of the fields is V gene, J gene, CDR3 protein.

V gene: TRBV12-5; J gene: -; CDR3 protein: ATGWGPNEQF
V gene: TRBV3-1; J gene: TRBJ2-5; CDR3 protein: ASSQDRTSGRRMETQY
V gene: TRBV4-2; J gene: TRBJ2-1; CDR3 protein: ASRQEENYNEQF
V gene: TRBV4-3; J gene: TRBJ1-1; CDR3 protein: ASSQEKELNTEAF
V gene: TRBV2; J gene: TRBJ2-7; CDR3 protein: ASSETGIRTYEQY
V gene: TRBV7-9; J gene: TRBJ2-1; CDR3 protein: ASKGEVTSVLLSYNEQF
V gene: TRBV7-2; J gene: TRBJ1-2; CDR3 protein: ASSLALGTNYGYT
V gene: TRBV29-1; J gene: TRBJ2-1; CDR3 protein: SAPLADRGGHEQF
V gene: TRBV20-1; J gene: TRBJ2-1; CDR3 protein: SASFVRDNNEQF
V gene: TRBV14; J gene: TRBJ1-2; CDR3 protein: ASSQAPGDYGYT
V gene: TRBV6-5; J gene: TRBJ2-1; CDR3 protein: ASSRSGTDYNEQF
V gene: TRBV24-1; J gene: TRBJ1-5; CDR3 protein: ATSDSIYNQPQH
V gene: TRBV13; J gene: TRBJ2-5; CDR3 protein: ASSLSQGIF
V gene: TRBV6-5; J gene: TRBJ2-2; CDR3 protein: ASSYYATGELF
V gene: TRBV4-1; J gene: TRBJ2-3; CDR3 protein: ASSQGTGSTDTQY
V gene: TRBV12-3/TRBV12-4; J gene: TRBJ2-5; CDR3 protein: ASSLSGRTDQETQY
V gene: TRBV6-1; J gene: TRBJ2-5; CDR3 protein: ASSRKPRQGPGETQY
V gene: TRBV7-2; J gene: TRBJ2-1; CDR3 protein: ASSLLAGTAYNEQF
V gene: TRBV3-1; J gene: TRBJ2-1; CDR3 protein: ASSPRPNEQF
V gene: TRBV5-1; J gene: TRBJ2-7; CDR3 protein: ASRAAWVGEQY
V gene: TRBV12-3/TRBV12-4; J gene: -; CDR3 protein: ASSQRGGGRYEQY
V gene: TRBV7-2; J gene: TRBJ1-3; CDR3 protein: ASSLGTGRSSGNTIY
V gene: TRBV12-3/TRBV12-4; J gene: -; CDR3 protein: ASSSTSGRVNEQF
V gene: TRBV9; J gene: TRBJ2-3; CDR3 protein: ASSVRTQGGTDTQY
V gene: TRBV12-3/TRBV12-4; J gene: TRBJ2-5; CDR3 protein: ASSSTTGEETQY
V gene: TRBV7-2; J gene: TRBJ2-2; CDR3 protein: ASSSPKRGGTGELF
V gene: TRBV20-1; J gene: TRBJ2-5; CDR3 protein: SARDPNKETQY